The 28 T cell receptor beta chains listed next were all sequenced from one sample in a study of cytotoxic CD8 clonotypes in ibrutinib-treated CLL. Generated by immunoSEQ multiplex PCR, the TCRdb table keeps only in-frame clones and is missing some. The sample records some 160,000 clones, about 80% being singletons. This specimen consisted of PBMCs, obtained after 12 months of ibrutinib treatment. The origin of the receptors is a human donor with chronic lymphocytic leukemia.

The V gene is TRBV28, the J gene TRBJ2-1; tentatively, D is TRBD1 (6 bases). The CDR3 spans 14 residues. Trimming shortened V by 7 bases and J by 7 bases, and 17 bases separated the two germline ends. CDR1 is MDHEN, CDR2 SYDVKM, per germline. The DNA for the CDR3 is TGTGCCAGCAAAGTCAGCGTGGGGGCGAATGAGCAGTTCTTC. Protein: CASKVSVGANEQFF.

The chain carries TRBV5-4 and TRBJ2-5; 7 bases match TRBD2. Trimming cost V 0 bases and J 1 base; bases outside gene matches: 3. Germline CDR1 is SGHNT and CDR2 is YYREEE (reference sequence). The CDR3 is 15 amino acids. CDR3: CASSLGPGGQETQYF. The CDR3 DNA follows: TGTGCCAGCAGCTTGGGCCCGGGGGGCCAAGAGACCCAGTACTTC. The full variable domain, its missing parts supplied by reference TRBV5-4 and TRBJ2-5, is ETGVTQSPTHLIKTRGQQVTLRCSSQSGHNTVSWYQQALGQGPQFIFQYYREEENGRGNFPPRFSGLQFPNYSSELNVNALELDDSALYLCASSLGPGGQETQYFGPGTRLLVL.

This chain connects TRBV15 to TRBJ1-5, with TRBD1 as a possible D gene (6 bases). The V and J ends lost 6 bases and 0 bases respectively, with 12 bases between them. This CDR3 region has 15 residues. Germline V gives CDR1 LNHNV, CDR2 YYDKDF (reference sequence). The CDR3 region is CATRTGGYSNQPQHF. In DNA form, the CDR3 reads TGTGCCACCAGGACAGGAGGGTATAGCAATCAGCCCCAGCATTTT.

This clone was seen more than once but under ten times. V usage is TRBV7-9 and J usage is TRBJ1-5; 7 nucleotides align to TRBD1. This CDR3 is built from 15 residues. In germline, CDR1 is SEHNR, CDR2 FQNEAQ (reference sequence). J lost 3 bases, V lost 4 bases, and 6 bases had no gene match. This CDR3 reads CASSSGQTVNQPQHF. CDR3 in DNA: TGTGCCAGCAGCTCGGGACAGACGGTCAATCAGCCCCAGCATTTT.

This chain links TRBV5-1 with TRBJ1-2, with 11 bases aligning to TRBD1. V lost 6 bases, J lost 4 bases, and 8 bases stayed unmatched. This CDR3 region has 15 residues. Germline V gives CDR1 SGHRS, CDR2 YFSETQ. In DNA, the CDR3 is TGCGCCAGCACCCCTGGACAGGGGGCTCTCTATGGCTACACCTTC. Protein sequence: CASTPGQGALYGYTF.

The rearrangement joins TRBV28 to TRBJ1-1; no clear D. V gave up 2 bases and J gave up 1 base, with 11 bases separating them. Per germline, CDR1 MDHEN and CDR2 SYDVKM. CDR3 size: 15 residues. CDR3: CASSLIAEGNTEAFF. The CDR3, as DNA: TGTGCCAGCAGTTTAATCGCGGAGGGGAACACTGAAGCTTTCTTT.

The rearrangement links TRBV2 to TRBJ1-2; 8 bases fit TRBD1. The J segment lost 3 bases and the V segment lost 6 bases, leaving 9 bases of the junction unmatched. The germline V gene has CDR1 SNHLY and CDR2 FYNNEI. This CDR3 has 15 residues. The CDR3 region is CASRYRGDFHYGYTF. CDR3 in DNA: TGTGCCAGCAGATACAGGGGGGACTTCCACTATGGCTACACCTTC. Filled out from reference TRBV2 and TRBJ1-2, the complete variable domain reads EPEVTQTPSHQVTQMGQEVILRCVPISNHLYFYWYRQILGQKVEFLVSFYNNEISEKSEIFDDQFSVERPDGSNFTLKIRSTKLEDSAMYFCASRYRGDFHYGYTFGSGTRLTVV.

This chain connects TRBV28 to TRBJ2-1; TRBD2 aligns across 9 bases. The germline V gene has CDR1 MDHEN and CDR2 SYDVKM. The J segment lost 7 bases and the V segment lost 7 bases, leaving 5 bases of the junction unmatched. This CDR3 comprises 13 residues. CDR3 protein: CASTAGGRNEQFF. In nucleotides, the CDR3 is TGTGCCAGCACGGCGGGGGGGCGGAATGAGCAGTTCTTC.

V is TRBV5-4 and J is TRBJ1-2; 8 bases match TRBD1. V lost 6 bases to trimming and J lost 4 bases; unmatched junction nucleotides: 11. Germline V gene lookup returns CDR1 SGHNT and CDR2 YYREEE (reference sequence). The CDR3 runs 15 residues. The CDR3 region is CASIQYSGQGYGYTF. CDR3 nucleotides: TGTGCCAGCATCCAATACTCAGGACAGGGCTATGGCTACACCTTC.

V and J are TRBV5-4 and TRBJ2-4; D unresolved. CDR3 length equals 14 residues. Germline CDR1 and CDR2: SGHNT and YYREEE (reference sequence). V was shortened by 4 bases and J by 0 bases, with 8 bases between the two germline ends. The CDR3 DNA is TGTGCCAGCAGCACAGATCTAGCCAAAAACATTCAGTACTTC. Amino acids: CASSTDLAKNIQYF.

This rearrangement joins TRBV18 to TRBJ2-2; unclear D gene. The CDR3 has 18 amino acids. Per germline, CDR1 KGHSH and CDR2 LQKENI. V was trimmed by 2 bases and J by 6 bases, leaving 22 bases between them. For the CDR3, the DNA is TGTGCCAGCTCACCATTGCCGAAATCAAGTGGGTACTCCGGGGAGCTGTTTTTT. It encodes CASSPLPKSSGYSGELFF.

V and J are TRBV4-3 and TRBJ2-5, with 9 nucleotides matching TRBD2. Trimming at V came to 3 bases and at J to 3 bases, leaving 5 bases not matched to a gene. Germline V gene lookup returns CDR1 LGHNA and CDR2 YSLEER. The CDR3 loop spans 15 amino acids. The CDR3 loop is CASSHRTSVEETQYF. The DNA for the CDR3 is TGCGCCAGCAGCCATCGGACTAGCGTAGAAGAGACCCAGTACTTC.

The CDR3 nucleotides are TGCGCCAGCAGACCCCCAGACAGGGTAAAGGAGCAGTACTTC. This sequence encodes CASRPPDRVKEQYF. The chain has TRBV5-1 and TRBJ2-7; the match to TRBD1 covers 7 bases. Germline values: CDR1 SGHRS, CDR2 YFSETQ. The CDR3 is 14 residues long. J lost 7 bases, V lost 5 bases, and 12 bases had no gene match.

The chain uses TRBV28 and TRBJ2-7, with 11 bases identical to TRBD2. V gave up 6 bases and J gave up 5 bases; unmatched junction bases: 12. This CDR3 contains 16 residues. Germline CDR1 MDHEN, CDR2 SYDVKM. The CDR3 loop is CASSATPSGGRNEQYF. The CDR3 DNA sequence: TGTGCCAGCAGCGCTACCCCTAGCGGGGGGCGCAACGAGCAGTACTTC.

The chain has TRBV6-5 and TRBJ2-7; TRBD2 might be the D (6 bases). Trimming took 4 bases from V and 2 from J, leaving 12 bases between them. This CDR3 region has 14 residues. Germline values: CDR1 MNHEY, CDR2 SVGAGI. CDR3 sequence: CASSLSGLTYEQYF. The CDR3 DNA reads as TGTGCCAGCAGTTTAAGCGGGCTTACCTACGAGCAGTACTTC.

This chain joins TRBV19 and TRBJ2-2, with D possibly TRBD1 on 6 matching bases. Germline lookup yields CDR1 LNHDA and CDR2 SQIVND (reference sequence). The CDR3 spans 13 residues. The V gene lost 7 bases and the J gene lost 5 bases, with 11 bases spanning the gap. DNA of the CDR3: TGTGCCAGTACTAACAGGGATACCGGGGAGCTGTTTTTT. This gives the protein CASTNRDTGELFF.

This sequence joins TRBV28 and TRBJ2-6, with 7 nucleotides matching TRBD1. CDR3 length: 16 residues. Germline assignment: CDR1 MDHEN and CDR2 SYDVKM. With 5 bases clipped from V and 9 bases from J, the junction kept 13 bases outside the gene matches. CDR3 protein: CASSRQGYSLINVLTF. CDR3 nucleotides: TGTGCCAGCAGTCGACAGGGATATTCCCTCATCAACGTCCTGACTTTC. Using reference TRBV28 and TRBJ2-6 for the parts outside the CDR3, the full variable domain is DVKVTQSSRYLVKRTGEKVFLECVQDMDHENMFWYRQDPGLGLRLIYFSYDVKMKEKGDIPEGYSVSREKKERFSLILESASTNQTSMYLCASSRQGYSLINVLTFGAGSRLTVL.

The chain uses TRBV7-9 and TRBJ1-5, with 10 bases fitting TRBD1. The CDR3 consists of 15 residues. Germline CDR1 reads SEHNR; CDR2 reads FQNEAQ (reference sequence). J lost 6 bases, V lost 4 bases, and 6 bases had no gene match. The CDR3 nucleotides read TGTGCCAGCAGCTCGACAGGGGGCAGTAGTCAGCCCCAGCATTTT. Translation gives CASSSTGGSSQPQHF.

This chain joins TRBV4-3 and TRBJ1-2; the match to TRBD1 covers 9 bases. This CDR3 is built from 15 residues. Germline CDR1 LGHNA, CDR2 YSLEER. J was trimmed by 4 bases and V by 0 bases; bases with no gene match: 3. In DNA, the CDR3 is TGCGCCAGCAGCCAAGAGACAGGGGGGATCTATGGCTACACCTTC. This translates into CASSQETGGIYGYTF.

V gene TRBV11-3 combines with J gene TRBJ2-2, with 10 positions matching TRBD2. V shed 5 bases and J 5 bases; nucleotides not matched to a gene: 5. There are 15 residues in the CDR3. From germline, CDR1 is SGHNT and CDR2 YENEEA. The CDR3 here is CASSPIAGGTGELFF. CDR3 in DNA: TGTGCCAGCAGCCCAATAGCGGGAGGTACCGGGGAGCTGTTTTTT.

The rearrangement links TRBV28 to TRBJ2-1; D unresolved. Germline-derived CDR1 and CDR2 are MDHEN and SYDVKM. The CDR3 is made up of 11 amino acids. Trimming stripped 5 bases from V and 7 bases from J, with 6 bases between. The CDR3 region is CASSLQNEQFF. CDR3 sequence (DNA): TGTGCCAGCAGTCTTCAGAATGAGCAGTTCTTC.

The table lists this clone with a count of one. The CDR3 sequence: CASSLRGRTNEKLFF. In nucleotides, the CDR3 is TGTGCCAGCTCCCTCAGAGGGAGAACTAATGAAAAACTGTTTTTT. The chain links TRBV18 to TRBJ1-4; D is unclear. Trimming left V 6 bases short and J 1 base short, with 12 bases between. Germline CDR1 and CDR2: KGHSH and LQKENI. This CDR3 has 15 residues.

The rearrangement links TRBV7-2 to TRBJ2-7; 9 nucleotides align to TRBD2. Germline loops: CDR1 SGHTA, CDR2 FQGNSA. The CDR3 loop spans 15 amino acids. V dropped 2 bases and J dropped 7; count of bases not matched to a gene: 9. The CDR3 here is CASSLSGGGAPEQYF. Here the CDR3 DNA reads TGTGCCAGCAGCTTATCTGGCGGGGGGGCGCCTGAGCAGTACTTC.

The V and J genes are TRBV6-5 and TRBJ2-7; D ambiguous. There are 15 residues in the CDR3. V was pared by 4 bases and J by 0 bases, with 13 bases between. The germline V gene encodes CDR1 MNHEY and CDR2 SVGAGI. Written as DNA, the CDR3 is TGTGCCAGCAGTTTCGACACCTACGGCTCCTACGAGCAGTACTTC. This translates into CASSFDTYGSYEQYF.

This rearrangement joins TRBV7-2 to TRBJ1-1, with 12 bases fitting TRBD1. CDR1 is SGHTA, CDR2 FQGNSA, per germline. CDR3 size: 16 residues. Trimming took 5 bases from V and 6 from J; bases not matched to a gene: 10. CDR3 in amino acids: CASSGTGGASFSEAFF. As DNA, the CDR3 is TGTGCCAGCAGCGGGACAGGGGGCGCGTCGTTCTCTGAAGCTTTCTTT.

The chain has TRBV5-1 and TRBJ2-4; 10 bases fit TRBD1. CDR3 length: 20 residues. In germline, CDR1 is SGHRS, CDR2 YFSETQ. The trim removed 0 bases at V and 2 bases at J, leaving 14 bases unmatched. CDR3 region: CASSLGWMLEGQGSKNIQYF. The CDR3 DNA sequence: TGCGCCAGCAGCTTGGGTTGGATGTTGGAGGGACAGGGGTCCAAAAACATTCAGTACTTC.

V gene TRBV28 combines with J gene TRBJ1-6; D gene uncertain. With 5 bases removed from V and 10 bases from J, the gap between germline ends came to 18 bases. This CDR3 comprises 15 residues. Per germline, CDR1 MDHEN and CDR2 SYDVKM. CDR3 coding DNA: TGTGCCAGCAGTCACCCCGGTTGGACGGGCTCACCCCTCCACTTT. As protein: CASSHPGWTGSPLHF.

This clone was counted a few times. The chain combines TRBV27 with TRBJ1-6; D is unclear. This CDR3 spans 12 amino acids. The germline V and J ends were trimmed by 5 bases and 5 bases, with 4 bases remaining between them. Germline V gene lookup returns CDR1 MNHEY and CDR2 SMNVEV (reference sequence). The CDR3 DNA reads TGTGCCAGCAGTAAAAATAATTCACCCCTCCACTTT. Translating gives CASSKNNSPLHF.